The clone carrying this T cell receptor (beta chain) has just a few counts. These data come from a study of blood T cell repertoires in COVID-19. About the research overall: Whether acute or convalescent, the COVID-19 samples came from the United States, Italy and Spain. T cells, B-cell-depleted T cells, or PBMCs provided the cDNA or gDNA that served as material.

Source study methods: Nucleated cell counts were estimated from reference gene primer amplification. Sequencing used immunoSEQ multiplex PCR; TCRdb keeps in-frame clones, though not all of them. V and J calls and clone size are those listed in that table; D and trimming were worked out from the DNA. Among around 190,000 clones listed, about 81% were seen once. Trimming removed 2 bases at V and 6 bases at J, with 12 bases between. The CDR3 has 14 amino acids. Germline V lookup: CDR1 SGHRS, CDR2 YFSETQ. The origin of this receptor is a woman aged 55-75 years with COVID-19, enrolled during active disease. Sequenced: peripheral blood. The chain combines TRBV5-1 with TRBJ2-1, with a possible D match to TRBD1 (5 bases). The CDR3 DNA is TGCGCCAGCAGCTTAGGGGTCGTGGGCAATGAGCAGTTCTTC. It translates to CASSLGVVGNEQFF.